One sample yielded the 2 T cell receptor beta chains listed below, sequenced in a study of post-analysis software for immune sequencing data. General study points: Among five TRBV segments more frequent in patients than controls were TRBV5-6, TRBV5-1 and TRBV20-1.

These receptors lack a known antigen. Sequencing libraries made from TCR beta cDNA carried unique molecular identifiers. TCRdb reanalysed the PCR reads using MiXCR and keeps one entry per CDR3 protein. Here the sample spans about 200,000 distinct CDR3 sequences, roughly 28% being singletons. Sample: blood. The receptors derive from a girl under 18 with multiple sclerosis.

This clonotype was seen more than once but under ten times. The V gene is TRBV3-1, the J gene TRBJ1-2; D might be TRBD1 (5 bases). CDR3 length: 13 amino acids. V shed 5 bases and J shed 7 bases, with 14 bases lying between them. The germline CDR1 and CDR2 sequences are LGHDT and YNNKEL (reference sequence). The CDR3 loop reads CASSTRSGGGYTF. The CDR3 DNA is TGTGCCAGCAGCACCCGCTCGGGGGGTGGCTACACCTTC.

This clonotype was recorded many times. This chain joins TRBV5-1 and TRBJ1-6, with no clear D. The CDR3 totals 16 residues. CDR1 is SGHRS and CDR2 is YFSETQ in the germline V gene. Trimming left V 0 bases short and J 8 bases short, with 15 bases between. Here the CDR3 reads CASSLDSLGLDSPLHF. CDR3 nucleotide sequence: TGCGCCAGCAGCTTGGATTCGCTGGGGTTGGATTCACCCCTCCACTTT.